The 10 T cell receptor beta chains listed next were all sequenced from one sample in a study of glioma-infiltrating T cells after dendritic cell vaccination. Profiled with immunoSEQ multiplex PCR; TCRdb holds only in-frame clones, not every one. The table shows roughly 70,000 clones, with roughly 80% occurring only once. The sample here was blood, taken before dendritic cell vaccination. These receptors came from a human donor with glioblastoma.

The rearrangement uses TRBV7-3 and TRBJ2-3; 11 nucleotides line up with TRBD2. The ends lost 5 bases at V and 1 base at J; junction bases unmatched: 5. Per germline, CDR1 SGHTA and CDR2 FQGTGA. The CDR3 is 16 residues long. The CDR3 DNA sequence: TGTGCCAGCAGCCCCGGGACTAGCGGAGGCACAGATACGCAGTATTTT. Translation gives CASSPGTSGGTDTQYF. Full variable domain (rest looked up from reference TRBV7-3 and TRBJ2-3): GAGVSQTPSNKVTEKGKYVELRCDPISGHTALYWYRQSLGQGPEFLIYFQGTGAADDSGLPNDRFFAVRPEGSVSTLKIQRTERGDSAVYLCASSPGTSGGTDTQYFGPGTRLTVL.

In its sample, this clone was seen a few times. The V and J genes are TRBV5-1 and TRBJ1-3; perhaps TRBD1 as D (6 bases). The CDR3 is 14 residues long. CDR1 is SGHRS, CDR2 YFSETQ, per germline. Trimming stripped 4 bases from V and 2 bases from J, with 10 bases between. Written as DNA, the CDR3 is TGCGCCAGCAGCAACACAGGGACTGGAAACACCATATATTTT. Amino acid sequence: CASSNTGTGNTIYF.

V gene TRBV4-1 combines with J gene TRBJ2-5; D gene unclear. The CDR3 has 14 amino acids. Germline V CDR1 and CDR2: MGHRA, YSYEKL. Trimming removed 0 bases at V and 6 bases at J, with 11 bases between. The CDR3 coding sequence is TGCGCCAGCAGCCAAGATATCGTTGACAAGACCCAGTACTTC. Its protein is CASSQDIVDKTQYF.

The chain uses TRBV5-4 and TRBJ1-2; no reliable D call. The germline gives CDR1 SGHNT, CDR2 YYREEE (reference sequence). The CDR3 consists of 14 residues. The germline V and J ends were trimmed by 0 bases and 7 bases, with 13 bases remaining between them. The CDR3 DNA reads as TGTGCCAGCAGCTTGGAAGGAAGGGAGCGTGGCTACACCTTC. Translating it yields CASSLEGRERGYTF.

The V call is TRBV6-5, the J call TRBJ1-6; possibly TRBD1 for D (6 bases). This CDR3 has 16 amino acids. Germline lookup yields CDR1 MNHEY and CDR2 SVGAGI. V was clipped by 0 bases and J by 7 bases, with 13 bases between them. CDR3 nucleotide sequence: TGTGCCAGCAGTTACTCGGGGGCCACACCGAATTCACCCCTCCACTTT. The encoded protein is CASSYSGATPNSPLHF.

This clone has only one observation. The chain joins TRBV27 to TRBJ2-2, with 9 bases matching TRBD2. The CDR3 sequence is 14 residues long. Germline loops: CDR1 MNHEY, CDR2 SMNVEV (reference sequence). V dropped 8 bases and J dropped 4; count of bases not matched to a gene: 5. The CDR3 here is CASRSSGGTGELFF. CDR3 DNA sequence: TGTGCCAGCCGGAGTAGCGGGGGCACCGGGGAGCTGTTTTTT.

The V gene is TRBV2, the J gene TRBJ1-4, with D perhaps TRBD1 (5 bases). Germline V gene lookup returns CDR1 SNHLY and CDR2 FYNNEI. The V end lost 11 bases, the J end lost 3 bases, and 25 bases lay between the germline ends. The CDR3 is 17 residues long. CDR3 DNA sequence: TGTGCCGCGGCAGCGGGTCTCGGGGACGGACCTAATGAAAAACTGTTTTTT. Translation gives CAAAAGLGDGPNEKLFF.

This clone was counted only a few times. For the CDR3, the DNA is TGTGCCTGGAGTGCGCCCTATGCCGGAGTTGAGACCCAGTACTTC. Its protein is CAWSAPYAGVETQYF. The chain carries TRBV30 and TRBJ2-5; D unclear. The CDR3 is 15 amino acids. The V gene lost 1 base and the J gene lost 5 bases, with 17 bases spanning the gap. Per germline, CDR1 GTSNPN and CDR2 SVGIG (reference sequence).

The chain couples TRBV5-1 to TRBJ2-6; TRBD2 might be the D (6 bases). Trimming shortened V by 1 base and J by 4 bases, and 18 bases separated the two germline ends. The length of the CDR3 is 18 residues. Germline CDR1 and CDR2: SGHRS and YFSETQ. The chain's CDR3 is CASSLNPDYLGGANVLTF. The CDR3 region has the DNA TGCGCCAGCAGCTTGAACCCGGACTACCTTGGAGGGGCCAACGTCCTGACTTTC.

The chain links TRBV6-5 to TRBJ2-3, with TRBD1 as a possible D gene (6 bases). With 7 bases removed from V and 0 bases from J, the gap between germline ends came to 14 bases. Germline V gene sequence: CDR1 MNHEY, CDR2 SVGAGI. This CDR3 has 15 amino acids. The CDR3 spells CASTLDRQSTDTQYF. In DNA, the CDR3 is TGTGCCAGCACCCTCGACAGGCAAAGCACAGATACGCAGTATTTT.